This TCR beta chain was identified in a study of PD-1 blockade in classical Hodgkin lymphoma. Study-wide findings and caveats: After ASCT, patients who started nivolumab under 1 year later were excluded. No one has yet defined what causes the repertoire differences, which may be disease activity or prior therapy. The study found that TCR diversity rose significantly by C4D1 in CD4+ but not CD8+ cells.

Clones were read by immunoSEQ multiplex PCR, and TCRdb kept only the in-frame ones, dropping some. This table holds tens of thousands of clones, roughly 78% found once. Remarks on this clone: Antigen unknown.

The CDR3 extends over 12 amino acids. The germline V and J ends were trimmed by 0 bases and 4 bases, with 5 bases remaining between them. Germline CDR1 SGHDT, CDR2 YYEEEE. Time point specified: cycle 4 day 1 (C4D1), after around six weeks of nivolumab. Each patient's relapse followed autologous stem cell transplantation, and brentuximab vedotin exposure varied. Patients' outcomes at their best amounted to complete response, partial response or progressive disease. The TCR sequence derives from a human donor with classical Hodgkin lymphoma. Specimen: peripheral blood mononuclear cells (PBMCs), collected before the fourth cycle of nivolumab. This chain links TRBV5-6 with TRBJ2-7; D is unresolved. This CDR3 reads CASSLGLYEQYF. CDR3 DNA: TGTGCCAGCAGCTTGGGCCTATACGAGCAGTACTTC.